Here is one T cell receptor beta chain with its context. Its target antigen remains unknown. It has no much larger one-base neighbor in the sample; base qualities were not kept. This entry comes from a study of cytomegalovirus exposure and HLA in healthy donors (dated by TCRdb to the late 2010s). In the study overall: According to an earlier analysis of several hundred of the donors, some 180 million T cells yielded some 110 million unique TCR beta sequences and 276 Gb of sequence data. An early release covering 550 to 650 HLA-typed donors comprised around 300 gigabases of sequencing data and tens of millions of unique TCR sequences. Among the approximately 420 genotyped donors, approximately 82% belonged to the genetic ancestry cluster associated with self-reported Caucasian donors. The study aimed to test whether cataloging public T cell receptors could reveal signatures of past pathogen exposure. The T cell repertoires of several hundred subjects were profiled by immunosequencing and related to cytomegalovirus serostatus. Besides the first cohort of around 700 subjects, a separate validation cohort made up of roughly 120 different subjects was used. High-throughput TCR immunosequencing, statistical association of individual TCRs with disease status, and machine learning were combined to predict cytomegalovirus infection status. A later analysis re-analyzed previously published TCR beta repertoires from 666 donors and added high-resolution HLA genotyping to study TCR occurrence patterns. Rather than drawing on any new phenotypic data, the later analysis identified candidate immune exposures from TCR beta sequences and the way those sequences occurred across donors. In an earlier analysis of 587 of the donors, high-throughput TCR beta sequencing was used to judge whether each TCR beta V gene segment behaved as functional or pseudogenic. Alongside the repertoire data, information on donor age, sex, ethnicity and CMV serostatus was compiled. In a later genetic analysis, genome-wide SNP genotypes for about 55% of the roughly 700 donors were used, and that subset was treated as a discovery cohort. All discovery cohort repertoires had been generated on a single sequencing platform. Class I and class II HLA loci were covered by the typing at four-digit resolution. Typing coverage varied by locus: roughly 620-640 donors for A, B, C, DRB1 and DQB1; roughly 560 for DQA1; approximately 570 for DPA1; roughly 450 for DPB1. Because of strong linkage in the cohort, roughly five DR-DQ haplotypes were treated as single units for association and clustering. Across some 400 genotyped donors of the cohort, an average of approximately 200,000 unique TCR beta nucleotide sequences per donor were sequenced, and 15% to 20% of those sequences were non-productive. The research as a whole found: It was suggested by the authors that the approach could potentially be generalized to other disease states and immunological phenotypes. Roughly uniform sequencing depth across donors was assumed in presence/absence analyses, although this assumption may not hold. An earlier analysis of several hundred of the donors showed that most TCR beta V segments appeared in productive rearrangements either about 90% or about 30% of the time, which broadly matched IMGT annotations. The sequencing pipeline was judged likely to have produced a cluster of highly shared sequence variants as a technical artifact. CMV serostatus was the only immune exposure information available for the cohort. A later analysis associated 15,000 to 20,000 TCR beta sequences with specific HLA alleles at a false discovery rate of 0.05. Some IMGT-functional V segments, including TRBV6-2 and TRBV6-3, could not be told apart with the 87-base-pair reads, so those segments were excluded. The earlier analysis of approximately 560 of the donors excluded some 15 rarely observed V segments, including chromosome 9 orphons, because counts were too low. A later analysis found that TCR association rates varied across HLA loci, with DRB1 alleles showing the most associated TCRs and HLA-C alleles the fewest. The classifier was reported to diagnose cytomegalovirus status with high specificity and sensitivity in both the original cohort and the validation cohort. In vitro tests confirmed that a few of the cytomegalovirus-associated TCR beta chains recognize cytomegalovirus antigens. Correlated functional status among segregating V segments might reflect linkage disequilibrium, but an unknown experimental factor could not be ruled out. The cohort was sequenced for TCR beta chains only, and without alpha or paired-chain data the features that could be detected were limited. In a later genetic analysis, fewer N-insertions in productive TCRs were reported among donors in an Asian-associated ancestry cluster than the roughly 640-donor mean. The study listed 164 TCR beta chains as associated with cytomegalovirus. Assigning TCR associations to individual alleles was difficult when HLA alleles, especially DR and DQ, strongly co-occurred. HLA typing was unavailable for some donors at each locus, so association tests used only the typed subset. A further reported finding was that TCR beta sequences accurately predicted the HLA-A and HLA-B alleles for most subjects in the first cohort. Most CMV-associated TCR beta chains appeared to be HLA-restricted in a later analysis, and the HLA associations seemed to be driven largely by CMV exposure. Most TCR sequences were observed very rarely across donors, whereas some public TCRs were present in many individuals. An association between a missense DCLRE1C variant and V-gene and J-gene trimming of TCR beta chains was found in a later genetic analysis and replicated in an independent cohort. In a later analysis, HLA-associated TCR beta chains showed more clonal expansion and lower generation probabilities than non-associated chains that were equally common. Several of the top co-occurrence clusters appeared to be linked to parvovirus B19, influenza, CMV and Epstein-Barr virus, according to a later analysis.

The germline V gene provides CDR1 SGHTA and CDR2 FQGNSA. There are 15 amino acids in the CDR3, from cysteine to phenylalanine inclusive. The CDR3 DNA has 45 bases and is translated from base 1. V gives up 1 base and J gives up 1 base, and the segment between their germline ends measures 11 bases. The cohort consisted of hundreds of healthy bone marrow donors. At the time of sampling, every cohort member was nominally healthy, though immune exposures that went unrecorded were likely present. The donor was CMV seropositive and was included in the group of 250 to 350 seropositive cohort members. A peripheral blood sample was provided by each donor, and peripheral blood mononuclear cells were used for TCR beta sequencing. The Qiagen DNeasy Blood Extraction Kit was used to extract genomic DNA from the blood cell samples. Libraries were built with the immunoSEQ multiplex PCR assay. For the multiplex PCR, a mixture combining 60 forward primers for TCR Vbeta segments and 13 reverse primers for TCR Jbeta segments was used. A multiplex PCR assay on genomic DNA amplified the CDR3 region of rearranged TCR beta genes. On the Illumina HiSeq System, the amplified TCR beta libraries were sequenced as 87-base-pair reads. Under the source paper's analysis protocol: Across the 640 or so repertoires, a later analysis counted tens of millions of unique TCR beta chains, roughly 11 million of which were shared by at least two donors. To remove PCR and sequencing errors, raw reads were error-corrected and collapsed into unique sequences using a nearest-neighbor algorithm that merged closely related sequences. CDR3 sequences were aligned to IMGT reference sequences to assign V, D and J gene segments. For a sequence to be retained, a match of at least six nucleotides to both a V gene segment and a J gene segment was required. A rearrangement was called productive if the CDR3 had no stop codons and remained in frame with V and J, and every other rearrangement was called non-productive. Following IMGT convention, CDR3 was defined as the stretch from the second conserved V-encoded cysteine to the conserved J-encoded phenylalanine. In an earlier analysis of around 540 of the donors, sequences lacking an unambiguous match to a single V gene segment were excluded. An earlier analysis of a few hundred of the donors classified V segments as functional when productive rearrangements were above 56.7% and as segregating when the standard deviation between donors was above 5%. A statistical classification framework was built to diagnose cytomegalovirus status from the catalog of TCR beta chain sequences. A later analysis assigned V and J genes by comparing TCR nucleotide sequences with IMGT/GENE-DB human TR gene sequences. In a later analysis, CDR3 sequences and most-parsimonious VDJ recombination scenarios were assigned using the TCRdist pipeline. A later analysis defined each TCR beta chain by its CDR3 amino acid sequence plus V-gene family, and excluded reads lacking a unique V-gene family. As a way to deal with suspected cross-contamination and a sequencing artifact, a later analysis dropped approximately 570 nucleotide sequences that were highly shared and had low generation probability. A later analysis calculated a clonal expansion index for each public chain from normalized within-repertoire ranks of inferred template counts. In a later analysis, generation probabilities were computed using a VDJ recombination model fitted to out-of-frame rearrangements, and the results were checked against IGoR. In a later analysis, hypergeometric tests were used to score TCR-TCR, TCR-HLA and TCR-CMV co-occurrence, with a repertoire-size bias correction applied to TCR pairs. A later analysis estimated false discovery rates by permuting HLA or CMV assignments 20 times. In a later analysis, co-occurring TCRs were grouped using DBSCAN, with TCRdist sequence similarity added in when clustering inside HLA-allele-positive subsets. Co-occurrence clustering excluded repertoires with fewer than 30,000 or more than 120,000 public chains, plus five with anomalous nucleotide sharing. Imported from immuneACCESS, the table was reduced by TCRdb to in-frame sequences with V and J called. These copies leave out some clones; in studies compared against another copy, an unresolved V gene accounts for under half, and the cause of the remainder is not known. D and trimming were read from the DNA, whereas the V and J calls and clone size are those reported in that table. This sample holds some 150,000 clones; 75% to 85% were observed only once. The ten largest clonotypes hold over 4.5% of the sample.

The sample comprised PBMCs. The receptor comes from a woman aged 18-29 years in good health and CMV-seropositive. The chain employs TRBV7-2 and TRBJ2-7; D gene: possibly TRBD2, on 5 matching bases. The DNA reads TGTGCCAGCAGCTTAGTGGCCGGGGAATCCTACGAGCAGTACTTC. The encoded protein is CASSLVAGESYEQYF.